The entry below describes one T cell receptor (beta chain). This record belongs to a study of blood T cell repertoires in COVID-19. Across the study: From T cells, B-cell-depleted T cells, or PBMCs came the material, which was cDNA or gDNA.

Source study methods: Reference gene primer amplification gave nucleated cell count estimates. The method was immunoSEQ multiplex PCR; TCRdb's version includes in-frame clones alone and lacks a portion of them. V and J calls and clone size are as listed in that table; D and trimming were resolved from the DNA. The sample yields under 40,000 clones, more than 80% seen once. This clonotype was sampled from a woman aged 70-85 years with acute or convalescent COVID-19. The sample was peripheral blood.

This CDR3 is CASSPQSGARDTQYF. Written as DNA, the CDR3 is TGTGCCAGCTCACCCCAGAGCGGAGCACGAGATACGCAGTATTTT. The chain combines TRBV18 with TRBJ2-3; possibly TRBD2 for D (5 bases). Germline CDR1 reads KGHSH; CDR2 reads LQKENI. Trimming stripped 3 bases from V and 5 bases from J, with 15 bases between. This CDR3 is 15 amino acids long.